The source of this TCR beta chain is a study of cytomegalovirus exposure and HLA in healthy donors. Germline CDR1 MNHEY, CDR2 SMNVEV (reference sequence). Trimming shortened V by 4 bases and J by 4 bases, and 26 bases separated the two germline ends. There are 19 residues in the CDR3. Use of 60 Vbeta and 13 Jbeta primers characterized the PCR. The data were produced by immunoSEQ multiplex PCR, yet TCRdb's version contains in-frame clones alone and is incomplete. The sample consists of 150,000 to 200,000 clones, around 74% of them appearing once. Concerning this clone itself: Its cognate antigen is unknown.

Findings and limits, study-wide: In a later analysis, TCR association rates varied by HLA locus: DRB1 most, HLA-C fewest. Some V segments (TRBV6-2 and TRBV6-3 among them) were excluded as indistinguishable. A list of around 150 TCR beta chains associated with cytomegalovirus was given. A few CMV-associated chains were confirmed in vitro to be specific for CMV antigens.

The chain is built from TRBV27 and TRBJ1-3; a possible D gene is TRBD1 (6 bases). The sample consisted of PBMCs. This TCR derives from a girl aged 10 to 17 in good health and CMV-seropositive. This CDR3 reads CASSSLGVQGPTLGNTIYF. CDR3 nucleotides: TGTGCCAGCAGTTCGCTTGGGGTACAGGGCCCTACTCTGGGAAACACCATATATTTT.